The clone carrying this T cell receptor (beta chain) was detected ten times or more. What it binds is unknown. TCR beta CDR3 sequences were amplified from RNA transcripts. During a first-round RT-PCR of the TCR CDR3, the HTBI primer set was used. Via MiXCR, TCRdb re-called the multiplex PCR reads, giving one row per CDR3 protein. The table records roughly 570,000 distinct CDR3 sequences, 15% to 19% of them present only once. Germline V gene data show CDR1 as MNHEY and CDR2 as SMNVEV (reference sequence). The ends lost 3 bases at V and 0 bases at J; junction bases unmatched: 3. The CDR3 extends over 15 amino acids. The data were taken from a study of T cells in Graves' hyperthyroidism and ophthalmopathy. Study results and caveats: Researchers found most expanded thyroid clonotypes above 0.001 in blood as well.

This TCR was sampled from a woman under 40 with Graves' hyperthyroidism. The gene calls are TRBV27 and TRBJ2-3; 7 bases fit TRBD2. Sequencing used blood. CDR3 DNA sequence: TGTGCCAGCAGTTTCCGGCGGGAGAGCACAGATACGCAGTATTTT. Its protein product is CASSFRRESTDTQYF.